A selection of T cell receptor beta chains follows, all from one sample in a study of T-cell reconstitution after alpha-beta-depleted transplantation in children. MiXCR, run by TCRdb on the PCR reads, gives a single entry per CDR3 protein. The sample yields roughly 500,000 distinct CDR3 sequences, 15% to 20% seen once. This sample comprised PBMCs from the stem cell graft donor, obtained from the stem cell graft. The receptor source for this set is a human donor who donated a stem cell graft to a child with acute lymphoblastic leukemia. The CDR3 runs from the conserved cysteine through the conserved F or W. D genes are given only for firm matches. Only some rows state a clone size, as once, few, many or a class for expanded clones.

J gene: TRBJ1-3; D gene: NA; clone size: NA; V gene: TRBV6-5; CDR3 protein: CASSLNNAGRPGNTIYF; CDR3 DNA: TGTGCCAGCAGTTTGAACAACGCAGGGAGGCCTGGAAACACCATATATTTT
J gene: TRBJ2-7; D gene: NA; clone size: NA; V gene: TRBV3-1; CDR3 protein: CASSLGVMQGSEQYF; CDR3 DNA: TGTGCCAGCAGCCTCGGAGTGATGCAGGGAAGCGAGCAGTACTTC
J gene: TRBJ1-1; D gene: TRBD1; clone size: NA; V gene: TRBV18; CDR3 protein: CASSSTGKGRNTEAFF; CDR3 DNA: TGTGCCAGCTCTTCGACAGGGAAGGGGCGGAACACTGAAGCTTTCTTT
J gene: TRBJ1-2; D gene: TRBD1; clone size: NA; V gene: TRBV5-1; CDR3 protein: CASSRDRGSDGYTF; CDR3 DNA: TGCGCCAGCAGCAGGGACAGGGGGAGCGATGGCTACACCTTC
J gene: TRBJ2-7; D gene: NA; clone size: NA; V gene: TRBV9; CDR3 protein: CASSVGPGAYEQYF; CDR3 DNA: TGTGCCAGCAGCGTAGGCCCAGGGGCCTACGAGCAGTACTTC
J gene: TRBJ1-4; D gene: NA; clone size: few; V gene: TRBV20-1; CDR3 protein: CSARGLGGRDEKLFF; CDR3 DNA: TGCAGTGCTAGAGGTCTCGGGGGGCGCGATGAAAAACTGTTTTTT
J gene: TRBJ1-4; D gene: NA; clone size: few; V gene: TRBV4-1; CDR3 protein: CASSQGVATNEKLFF; CDR3 DNA: TGCGCCAGCAGCCAAGGGGTTGCAACTAATGAAAAACTGTTTTTT
J gene: TRBJ2-3; D gene: NA; clone size: few; V gene: TRBV20-1; CDR3 protein: CSAPQGFLTDTQYF; CDR3 DNA: TGCAGTGCTCCTCAGGGTTTCCTCACAGATACGCAGTATTTT
J gene: TRBJ2-5; D gene: NA; clone size: few; V gene: TRBV20-1; CDR3 protein: CSARGLQAQETQYF; CDR3 DNA: TGCAGTGCTAGGGGTTTACAGGCCCAAGAGACCCAGTACTTC
J gene: TRBJ2-7; D gene: NA; clone size: few; V gene: TRBV20-1; CDR3 protein: CSASSRGDALEQYF; CDR3 DNA: TGCAGTGCTAGCTCCAGGGGGGATGCCTTAGAGCAGTACTTC
J gene: TRBJ1-1; D gene: NA; clone size: few; V gene: TRBV6-1; CDR3 protein: CASSDTLNTEAFF; CDR3 DNA: TGTGCCAGCAGTGATACCTTGAACACTGAAGCTTTCTTT
J gene: TRBJ2-7; D gene: TRBD1; clone size: NA; V gene: TRBV18; CDR3 protein: CASSPPGQGASYEQYF; CDR3 DNA: TGTGCCAGCTCACCTCCCGGGCAGGGGGCCAGCTACGAGCAGTACTTC
J gene: TRBJ2-1; D gene: NA; clone size: NA; V gene: TRBV5-1; CDR3 protein: CASRDSSHEQFF; CDR3 DNA: TGCGCCAGCAGGGATAGTTCCCATGAGCAGTTCTTC
J gene: TRBJ2-5; D gene: NA; clone size: once; V gene: TRBV5-1; CDR3 protein: CASSLMAGAETQYF; CDR3 DNA: TGCGCCAGCAGCTTGATGGCAGGGGCTGAGACCCAGTACTTC
J gene: TRBJ2-1; D gene: NA; clone size: few; V gene: TRBV29-1; CDR3 protein: CSVETGTSTFNEQFF; CDR3 DNA: TGCAGCGTTGAAACTGGGACATCCACCTTTAATGAGCAGTTCTTC
J gene: TRBJ2-7; D gene: NA; clone size: many; V gene: TRBV11-1; CDR3 protein: CASSLGSRLPQYF; CDR3 DNA: TGTGCCAGCAGCTTAGGGTCGAGGTTGCCGCAGTACTTC
J gene: TRBJ2-7; D gene: NA; clone size: few; V gene: TRBV5-1; CDR3 protein: CASSDPLSYEQYF; CDR3 DNA: TGCGCCAGCAGCGACCCGTTATCCTACGAGCAGTACTTC
J gene: TRBJ2-7; D gene: TRBD2; clone size: few; V gene: TRBV11-1; CDR3 protein: CASSPRTSGGGEQYF; CDR3 DNA: TGTGCCAGCAGCCCCCGGACTAGCGGAGGAGGGGAGCAGTACTTC
J gene: TRBJ2-5; D gene: TRBD2; clone size: NA; V gene: TRBV20-1; CDR3 protein: CSARSTSGIQETQYF; CDR3 DNA: TGCAGTGCTAGGTCGACTAGCGGGATTCAAGAGACCCAGTACTTC
J gene: TRBJ2-1; D gene: NA; clone size: few; V gene: TRBV7-9; CDR3 protein: CASSSIGTEQFF; CDR3 DNA: TGTGCCAGCAGCTCGATCGGGACCGAGCAGTTCTTC
J gene: TRBJ2-3; D gene: TRBD2; clone size: NA; V gene: TRBV15; CDR3 protein: CATSRESIPLAGPTDTQYF; CDR3 DNA: TGTGCCACCAGCAGAGAGAGCATCCCACTAGCGGGACCCACAGATACGCAGTATTTT